This is a list of T cell receptor beta chains from one sample in a study of CD8 T cells in Susac syndrome. TCRdb reprocessed the immunoSEQ multiplex PCR reads with MiXCR, giving one entry per CDR3 protein. The repertoire holds about 280,000 distinct CDR3 sequences, 85% seen once, with 0.11% in the top ten. Sequencing input: CD8+ T cells from PBMCs. The receptors originated from a human donor with multiple sclerosis. The CDR3 runs from the conserved cysteine through the conserved F or W. A D gene is named only where the DNA matches it firmly. A clone size is listed for some rows: how often the clone was seen (once, few, many), or a class if it is expanded.

j_call d_call v_call cdr3_length clone_size cdr3_aa cdr3_nt
TRBJ2-7 - TRBV9 12 - CASSADRYEQYF TGTGCCAGCAGCGCTGACAGATACGAGCAGTACTTC
TRBJ1-5 - TRBV27 16 - CASAMGTGPAGQPQHF TGTGCCAGCGCTATGGGTACAGGCCCTGCGGGGCAGCCCCAGCATTTT
TRBJ1-5 - TRBV10-3 12 - CAIGGDNQPQHF TGTGCCATCGGGGGGGACAATCAGCCCCAGCATTTT
TRBJ1-6 - TRBV7-9 12 - CASTPGGSPLHF TGTGCCAGCACCCCGGGGGGTTCACCCCTCCACTTT
TRBJ1-6 TRBD1 TRBV28 17 - CASTVGTGPDLNSPLHF TGTGCCAGCACCGTGGGGACAGGGCCGGACTTGAATTCACCCCTCCACTTT
TRBJ2-7 - TRBV6-6 16 - CASTETGLTISYEQYF TGTGCCAGCACCGAAACTGGGCTAACTATTTCCTACGAGCAGTACTTC
TRBJ1-1 - TRBV12-3/TRBV12-4 14 - CASSLPGAYTEAFF TGTGCCAGCAGTTTACCGGGGGCCTACACTGAAGCTTTCTTT
TRBJ2-5 - TRBV2 13 once CATFSDGQETQYF TGTGCCACCTTTTCTGACGGTCAAGAGACCCAGTACTTC
TRBJ2-1 - TRBV4-1 15 - CASSQEGTSYNEQFF TGCGCCAGCAGCCAAGAGGGGACCTCCTACAATGAGCAGTTCTTC
TRBJ2-1 - TRBV27 14 - CASQGVKSYNEQFF TGTGCCAGTCAAGGGGTAAAAAGCTACAATGAGCAGTTCTTC
TRBJ1-1 TRBD1 TRBV12-3/TRBV12-4 16 - CASSLYRDRGRTEAFF TGTGCCAGCAGTTTATACCGGGACAGGGGGAGGACTGAAGCTTTCTTT
TRBJ2-1 - TRBV9 14 - CASSVEAEYNEQFF TGTGCCAGCAGCGTAGAGGCAGAGTACAATGAGCAGTTCTTC
TRBJ2-2 - TRBV7-9 12 - CASSSHLGELFF TGTGCCAGCAGCTCCCACTTAGGGGAGCTGTTTTTT
TRBJ1-2 - TRBV5-1 13 - CASSSGPISGYTF TGCGCCAGCAGCTCGGGACCGATCTCCGGCTACACCTTC
TRBJ2-7 - TRBV7-9 18 - CASSLTASGPPRSYEQYF TGTGCCAGCAGCTTAACAGCATCGGGCCCGCCTCGATCCTACGAGCAGTACTTC
TRBJ1-5 - TRBV6-6 14 - CASSYDSGNQPQHF TGTGCCAGCAGTTACGACAGCGGGAATCAGCCCCAGCATTTT
TRBJ2-5 TRBD1 TRBV5-1 14 - CASSFMGQQETQYF TGCGCCAGCAGCTTTATGGGACAGCAAGAGACCCAGTACTTC
TRBJ2-5 TRBD1 TRBV5-1 18 - CASSLRPVRDREQETQYF TGCGCCAGCAGCTTGCGGCCCGTCCGGGACAGGGAACAAGAGACCCAGTACTTC
TRBJ2-2 - TRBV28 16 - CASSATGRPNTGELFF TGTGCCAGCAGTGCGACAGGCAGGCCGAACACCGGGGAGCTGTTTTTT
TRBJ2-7 - TRBV12-5 12 - CASGLGRYEQYF TGTGCTAGTGGTTTGGGCAGATACGAGCAGTACTTC
TRBJ2-2 - TRBV25-1 13 - CASSPGETGELFF TGTGCCAGCTCTCCCGGTGAGACCGGGGAGCTGTTTTTT
TRBJ2-7 - TRBV7-9 16 few CASSTTSGPHPYEQYF TGTGCCAGCAGCACAACTTCGGGGCCACACCCCTACGAGCAGTACTTC
TRBJ2-7 TRBD1 TRBV9 17 - CASSPYPGGQGPYEQYF TGTGCCAGCAGCCCGTACCCAGGGGGACAGGGACCCTACGAGCAGTACTTC
TRBJ2-5 TRBD1 TRBV28 15 - CASRGDREGQETQYF TGTGCCAGCAGAGGGGACAGGGAAGGCCAAGAGACCCAGTACTTC
TRBJ2-7 TRBD2 TRBV27 15 - CASSFRASGTYEQYF TGTGCCAGCAGTTTCCGGGCTAGCGGCACCTACGAGCAGTACTTC
TRBJ2-4 - TRBV15 15 - CATSRDDPAKNIQYF TGTGCCACCAGCAGAGATGACCCGGCCAAAAACATTCAGTACTTC
TRBJ2-5 - TRBV7-9 18 - CASRSPGTPGDYQETQYF TGTGCCAGCAGAAGCCCCGGGACCCCTGGAGACTACCAAGAGACCCAGTACTTC
TRBJ2-1 TRBD2 TRBV29-1 15 - CSVEPGTSGINEQFF TGCAGCGTCGAACCTGGGACTAGCGGGATCAATGAGCAGTTCTTC
TRBJ2-1 - TRBV28 12 - CATLRGGNEQFF TGTGCCACCTTGAGAGGGGGCAATGAGCAGTTCTTC
TRBJ2-1 TRBD2 TRBV12-3/TRBV12-4 15 - CASWSSSGRIDEQFF TGTGCCAGCTGGAGCTCTAGCGGGAGGATAGATGAGCAGTTCTTC
TRBJ2-2 - TRBV7-9 12 once CASTANTGELFF TGTGCCAGCACAGCGAACACCGGGGAGCTGTTTTTT
TRBJ2-3 TRBD2 TRBV10-3 15 once CATQGPSGRRDTQYF TGTGCCACCCAAGGGCCTAGCGGGAGGAGGGATACGCAGTATTTT
TRBJ2-2 - TRBV27 14 - CASSLVSGTGELFF TGTGCCAGCAGTTTAGTTTCGGGCACCGGGGAGCTGTTTTTT
TRBJ2-7 TRBD2 TRBV27 14 - CASSSQSGSHEQYF TGTGCCAGCAGTTCCCAAAGCGGGAGTCACGAGCAGTACTTC
TRBJ2-1 - TRBV5-1 15 once CASSLGRERVHEQFF TGCGCCAGCAGCTTGGGTCGGGAGAGGGTGCATGAGCAGTTCTTC
TRBJ1-1 - TRBV7-9 15 - CASSSLGGRNTEAFF TGTGCCAGCAGCTCCCTCGGGGGGAGGAACACTGAAGCTTTCTTT
TRBJ2-3 TRBD2 TRBV7-6 14 few CASSALAGADTQYF TGTGCCAGCAGCGCCTTAGCGGGAGCAGATACGCAGTATTTT
TRBJ2-7 - TRBV7-6 15 - CASSLVKQEYYEQYF TGTGCCAGCAGCTTAGTCAAACAGGAGTACTACGAGCAGTACTTC
TRBJ2-3 - TRBV24-1 16 - CATSEQGRYSTDTQYF TGTGCCACCAGCGAGCAAGGAAGATATAGCACAGATACGCAGTATTTT
TRBJ1-2 TRBD1 TRBV28 15 - CASSLSQGADYGYTF TGTGCCAGCAGTTTATCACAGGGGGCGGACTATGGCTACACCTTC
TRBJ1-2 - TRBV9 15 once CASSVEVGSNYGYTF TGTGCCAGCAGCGTAGAGGTGGGATCTAACTATGGCTACACCTTC
TRBJ2-7 - TRBV2 11 - CATQKGYEQYF TGTGCCACTCAGAAGGGCTACGAGCAGTACTTC
TRBJ2-7 TRBD2 TRBV27 17 - CASSTVRLAGDPYEQYF TGTGCCAGCAGTACTGTCCGACTAGCGGGAGATCCCTACGAGCAGTACTTC
TRBJ2-1 - TRBV27 15 - CASSLGPSSYNEQFF TGTGCCAGCAGTTTAGGACCGAGCTCCTACAATGAGCAGTTCTTC
TRBJ2-7 - TRBV29-1 14 - CSVAGPPNPYEQYF TGCAGCGTTGCCGGGCCTCCCAATCCATACGAGCAGTACTTC
TRBJ2-3 - TRBV6-1 17 - CASTPGLLLRVADTQYF TGTGCCTCTACGCCGGGACTCCTATTAAGGGTCGCAGATACGCAGTATTTT
TRBJ2-1 - TRBV11-1 12 few CAGGSRESEQFF TGTGCCGGCGGTTCCCGGGAGAGTGAGCAGTTCTTC
TRBJ2-7 - TRBV11-2 14 - CASSFRYSAYEQYF TGTGCCAGCAGCTTCCGCTATTCTGCCTACGAGCAGTACTTC
TRBJ2-7 TRBD2 TRBV6-5 15 - CASSLLAEDPYEQYF TGTGCCAGCAGTTTACTAGCGGAAGATCCCTACGAGCAGTACTTC
TRBJ1-6 TRBD1 TRBV2 15 - CASRWDSSYNSPLHF TGTGCCAGCAGGTGGGACAGCTCCTATAATTCACCCCTCCACTTT